This passage covers 18 T cell receptor beta chains from one sample sequenced in a study of blood T cell repertoires in COVID-19. Only in-frame clones appear in the TCRdb table, and some are missing; sequencing was by immunoSEQ multiplex PCR. The sample records roughly 70,000 clones, over 75% being singletons. The sequencing sample was made of peripheral blood. These receptors were obtained from a woman in her fifties or sixties with acute or convalescent COVID-19.

This rearrangement joins TRBV2 to TRBJ1-1; D gene uncertain. CDR3 length: 14 residues. Germline V lookup: CDR1 SNHLY, CDR2 FYNNEI. Trimming stripped 9 bases from V and 2 bases from J, with 16 bases between. CDR3 DNA sequence: TGTGCCAGTAGACGGGAGGAAGGAAACACTGAAGCTTTCTTT. This translates into CASRREEGNTEAFF.

The chain links TRBV29-1 to TRBJ1-1; weak D call: TRBD1 (6 bases). V lost 7 bases and J 0 bases, leaving 15 bases between the germline ends. The CDR3 is 14 amino acids. The germline CDR1 and CDR2 sequences are SQVTM and ANQGSEA. CDR3 sequence: CSASDRTMNTEAFF. The DNA for the CDR3 is TGCAGCGCTTCGGACAGAACTATGAACACTGAAGCTTTCTTT.

The gene calls are TRBV3-1 (or the pseudogene TRBV3-2) and TRBJ2-1, with 9 bases matching TRBD2. Germline V gene data show CDR1 as LGHDT and CDR2 as YNNKEL (reference sequence). The CDR3 has 16 amino acids. The V and J ends lost 1 base and 4 bases, in that order; junction bases with no gene match: 5. CDR3 DNA sequence: TGTGCCAGCAGCCAAGCAGCCAGCGGGGGGTACAATGAGCAGTTCTTC. It specifies CASSQAASGGYNEQFF.

The chain recombines TRBV5-1 with TRBJ2-1; the match to TRBD1 covers 9 bases. Germline V lookup: CDR1 SGHRS, CDR2 YFSETQ. V dropped 0 bases and J dropped 7; count of bases not matched to a gene: 2. The CDR3 totals 14 residues. The CDR3 region has the DNA TGCGCCAGCAGCTTGGGACAGGGGGTGAATGAGCAGTTCTTC. Encoded protein: CASSLGQGVNEQFF.

Written as DNA, the CDR3 is TGCGCCAGCAGCCAAGGGGCAGGGCCCTATGGCTACACCTTC. Protein product: CASSQGAGPYGYTF. This chain connects TRBV4-1 to TRBJ1-2, with D maybe TRBD1 (5 bases). Germline V CDR1 and CDR2: MGHRA, YSYEKL. This CDR3 has 14 residues. Trimming removed 1 base from V and 4 bases from J, with 10 bases in between.

The chain has TRBV4-1 and TRBJ2-7; D gene uncertain. The CDR3 has 15 amino acids. CDR1 and CDR2 (germline): MGHRA, YSYEKL. The V end lost 2 bases, the J end lost 3 bases, and 14 bases lay between the germline ends. CDR3 sequence (DNA): TGCGCCAGCAGCCAACTCCTCCGGGTTAACTACGAGCAGTACTTC. Its translation: CASSQLLRVNYEQYF.

This chain uses TRBV18 with TRBJ1-2, with a tentative D call TRBD1 (6 bases). CDR1 and CDR2 from the germline V gene are KGHSH and LQKENI. This CDR3 comprises 15 residues. V was pared by 0 bases and J by 4 bases, with 12 bases between. The CDR3 DNA reads as TGTGCCAGCTCACCACCTACAGGGACCCCCTATGGCTACACCTTC. Amino acids: CASSPPTGTPYGYTF.

This chain links TRBV7-2 with TRBJ2-3; D is unclear. This CDR3 has 16 residues. Trimming cost V 4 bases and J 1 base, with 15 bases left between them. Looked up from germline, CDR1 is SGHTA and CDR2 is FQGNSA. The CDR3 DNA sequence: TGTGCCAGCAGCTCAACAGCCTTCTCTGGCACAGATACGCAGTATTTT. Residues: CASSSTAFSGTDTQYF.

V usage is TRBV7-3 and J usage is TRBJ2-5; TRBD1 matches 7 bases. After removal of 3 bases from V and 5 bases from J, the junction contained 3 bases not matched to a gene. The CDR3 length is 13 residues. The germline gives CDR1 SGHTA, CDR2 FQGTGA. The CDR3 sequence is CASSFGTAETQYF. CDR3 DNA sequence: TGTGCCAGCAGCTTCGGGACAGCTGAGACCCAGTACTTC.

The chain combines TRBV3-1 (or the pseudogene TRBV3-2) with TRBJ2-5, with D possibly matching TRBD1 (7 bases). With 4 bases removed from V and 5 bases from J, the gap between germline ends came to 26 bases. The CDR3 consists of 18 residues. The germline CDR1 and CDR2 sequences are LGHDT and YNNKEL (reference sequence). The CDR3 protein is CASSLQGGVAVTSETQYF. The CDR3 DNA follows: TGTGCCAGCAGCCTTCAGGGGGGAGTAGCGGTGACCTCGGAGACCCAGTACTTC.

The chain couples TRBV19 to TRBJ1-3; D not resolved. V dropped 3 bases and J dropped 0 bases, with 9 bases sitting between them. Germline V gene lookup returns CDR1 LNHDA and CDR2 SQIVND (reference sequence). The CDR3 runs 15 residues. The CDR3 DNA reads TGTGCCAGTAGTATTCGTACAGCCTCTGGAAACACCATATATTTT. Translated, it gives CASSIRTASGNTIYF. The whole variable domain, filled in from reference TRBV19 and TRBJ1-3, reads DGGITQSPKYLFRKEGQNVTLSCEQNLNHDAMYWYRQDPGQGLRLIYYSQIVNDFQKGDIAEGYSVSREKKESFPLTVTSAQKNPTAFYLCASSIRTASGNTIYFGEGSWLTVV.

The V and J genes are TRBV28 and TRBJ1-1; D might be TRBD1 (5 bases). V dropped 4 bases and J dropped 1 base, with 10 bases sitting between them. From germline, CDR1 is MDHEN and CDR2 SYDVKM. This CDR3 is built from 14 residues. The CDR3 spells CASSSRGGNTEAFF. The CDR3 nucleotides are TGTGCCAGCAGTTCGCGGGGGGGGAACACTGAAGCTTTCTTT. The whole variable domain, remainder taken from reference TRBV28 and TRBJ1-1, is DVKVTQSSRYLVKRTGEKVFLECVQDMDHENMFWYRQDPGLGLRLIYFSYDVKMKEKGDIPEGYSVSREKKERFSLILESASTNQTSMYLCASSSRGGNTEAFFGQGTRLTVV.

This chain uses TRBV7-9 with TRBJ1-2, with 7 bases that match TRBD1. The germline V gene has CDR1 SEHNR and CDR2 FQNEAQ (reference sequence). V dropped 5 bases and J dropped 4; count of bases not matched to a gene: 4. The CDR3 has 13 amino acids. The CDR3 nucleotides read TGTGCCAGCAGCGCGACAGGGCCCTATGGCTACACCTTC. Translating it yields CASSATGPYGYTF.

The CDR3: CASSYKEYGYTF. Here the CDR3 DNA reads TGTGCCAGCAGTTACAAGGAGTATGGCTACACCTTC. The chain carries TRBV6-5 and TRBJ1-2; unclear D gene. V lost 2 bases to trimming and J lost 5 bases, with 6 bases between them. Germline CDR1 is MNHEY and CDR2 is SVGAGI. The CDR3 is 12 amino acids.

CDR3 amino acids: CASSQDRVRAGGGYTF. CDR3 sequence (DNA): TGTGCCAGCAGCCAAGATCGGGTCAGGGCAGGCGGTGGCTACACCTTC. This chain connects TRBV3-1 (or the pseudogene TRBV3-2) to TRBJ1-2; tentative D call: TRBD1 (5 bases). Germline loops: CDR1 LGHDT, CDR2 YNNKEL (reference sequence). This CDR3 is 16 amino acids long. Trimming removed 0 bases at V and 7 bases at J, with 18 bases between.

About this clone itself: A read error may produce the germline difference seen at one junction end. J is TRBJ2-7 and V is TRBV28; tentative D call: TRBD2 (7 bases). The CDR3 is made up of 13 amino acids. Germline-derived CDR1 and CDR2 are MDHEN and SYDVKM. CDR3 bases: TGTGCCAGCAGTTTATATGGTATGGGGGGGCCCGACTTC. Residues: CASSLYGMGGPDF.

V is TRBV19 and J is TRBJ1-5; D perhaps matches TRBD1 (5 bases). Germline V CDR1 and CDR2: LNHDA, SQIVND (reference sequence). The CDR3 sequence is 15 residues long. Trimming removed 1 base from V and 2 bases from J, with 9 bases in between. This CDR3 is CASSIGGGGNQPQHF. The CDR3 DNA follows: TGTGCCAGTAGTATAGGTGGGGGGGGCAATCAGCCCCAGCATTTT.

The rearrangement links TRBV3-1 (or the pseudogene TRBV3-2) to TRBJ2-2; TRBD2 agrees at 10 bases. CDR3 length equals 16 residues. Germline CDR1 and CDR2: LGHDT and YNNKEL (reference sequence). V shed 4 bases, J shed 6 bases, and the junction held 8 bases outside the gene matches. Here the CDR3 DNA reads TGTGCCAGCAGCCCTCGTGGTAGCGGGAGGTCCGGGGAGCTGTTTTTT. Translated, it gives CASSPRGSGRSGELFF.